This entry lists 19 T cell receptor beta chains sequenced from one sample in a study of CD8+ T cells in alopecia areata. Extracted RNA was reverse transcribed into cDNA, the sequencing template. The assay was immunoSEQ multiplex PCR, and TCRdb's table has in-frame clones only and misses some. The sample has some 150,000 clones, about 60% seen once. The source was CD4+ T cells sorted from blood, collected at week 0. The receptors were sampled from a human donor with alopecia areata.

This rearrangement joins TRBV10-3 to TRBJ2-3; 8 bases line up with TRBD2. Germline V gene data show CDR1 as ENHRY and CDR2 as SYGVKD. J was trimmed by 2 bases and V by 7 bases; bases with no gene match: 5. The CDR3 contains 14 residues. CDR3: CAINRGGNTDTQYF. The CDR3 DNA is TGTGCCATCAATCGGGGGGGCAACACAGATACGCAGTATTTT.

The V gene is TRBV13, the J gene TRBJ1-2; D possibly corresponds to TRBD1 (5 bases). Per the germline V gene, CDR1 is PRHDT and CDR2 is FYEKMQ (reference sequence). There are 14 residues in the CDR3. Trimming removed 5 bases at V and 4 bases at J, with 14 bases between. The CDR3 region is CASSLTSDSYGYTF. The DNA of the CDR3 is TGTGCCAGCAGCCTAACCTCCGACAGCTATGGCTACACCTTC.

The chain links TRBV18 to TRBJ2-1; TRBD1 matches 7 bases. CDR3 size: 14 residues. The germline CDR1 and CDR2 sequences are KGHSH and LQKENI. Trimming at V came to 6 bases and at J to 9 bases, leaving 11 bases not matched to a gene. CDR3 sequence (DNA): TGTGCCAGCTCTCCGCCGACAGGGCATGGTGAGCAGTTCTTC. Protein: CASSPPTGHGEQFF. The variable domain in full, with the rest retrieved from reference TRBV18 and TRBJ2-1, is NAGVMQNPRHLVRRRGQEARLRCSPMKGHSHVYWYRQLPEEGLKFMVYLQKENIIDESGMPKERFSAEFPKEGPSILRIQQVVRGDSAAYFCASSPPTGHGEQFFGPGTRLTVL.

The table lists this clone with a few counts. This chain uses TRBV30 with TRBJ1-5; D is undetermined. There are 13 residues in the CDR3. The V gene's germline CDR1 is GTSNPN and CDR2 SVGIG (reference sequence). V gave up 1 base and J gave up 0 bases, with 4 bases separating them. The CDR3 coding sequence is TGTGCCTGGAGTGGGGATAGCAATCAGCCCCAGCATTTT. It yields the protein CAWSGDSNQPQHF.

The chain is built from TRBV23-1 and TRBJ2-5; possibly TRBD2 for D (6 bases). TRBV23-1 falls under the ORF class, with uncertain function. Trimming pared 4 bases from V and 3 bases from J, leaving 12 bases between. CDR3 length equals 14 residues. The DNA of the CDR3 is TGCGCCAGCAGTCCCCGCGGGGCGAAAGAGACCCAGTACTTC. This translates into CASSPRGAKETQYF.

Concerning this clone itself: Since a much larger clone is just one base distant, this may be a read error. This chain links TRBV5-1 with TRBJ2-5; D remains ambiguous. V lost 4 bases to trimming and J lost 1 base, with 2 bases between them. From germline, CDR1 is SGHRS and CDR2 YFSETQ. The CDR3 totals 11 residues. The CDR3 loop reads CASSAQETQYF. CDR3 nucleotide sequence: TGCGCCAGCAGCGCCCAAGAGACCCAGTACTTC.

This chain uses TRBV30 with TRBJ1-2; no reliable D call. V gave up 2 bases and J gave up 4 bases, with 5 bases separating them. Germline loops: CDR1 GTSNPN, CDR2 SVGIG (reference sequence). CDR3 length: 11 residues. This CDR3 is CAWSITYGYTF. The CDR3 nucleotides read TGTGCCTGGAGTATCACCTATGGCTACACCTTC.

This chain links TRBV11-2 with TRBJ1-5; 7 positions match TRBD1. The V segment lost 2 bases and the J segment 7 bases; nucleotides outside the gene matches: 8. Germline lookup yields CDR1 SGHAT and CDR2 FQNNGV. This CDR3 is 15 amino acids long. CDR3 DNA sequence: TGTGCCAGCAGCTTAAGCCCGGGACAGTGGCAGCCCCAGCATTTT. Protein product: CASSLSPGQWQPQHF.

The CDR3 DNA reads as TGTGCCAGCAGCCAAGCCGGGACAGGATCCTACGAGCAGTACTTC. This sequence encodes CASSQAGTGSYEQYF. The V gene is TRBV4-2, the J gene TRBJ2-7, with TRBD1 identical over 8 bases. V was pared by 1 base and J by 1 base, with 3 bases of the junction left unmatched. The CDR3 consists of 15 residues. Germline-derived CDR1 and CDR2 are LGHNA and YNFKEQ.

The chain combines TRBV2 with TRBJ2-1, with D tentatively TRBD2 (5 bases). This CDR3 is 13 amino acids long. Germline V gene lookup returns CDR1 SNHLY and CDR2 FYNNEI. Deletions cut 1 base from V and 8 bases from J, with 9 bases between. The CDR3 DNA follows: TGTGCCAGCAGTGAAGAGAGGGTGCATGAGCAGTTCTTC. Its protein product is CASSEERVHEQFF.

This chain's CDR3 is CSVLRDRGYEQYF. The CDR3, as DNA: TGCAGCGTGTTACGGGACAGGGGTTACGAGCAGTACTTC. This chain links TRBV29-1 with TRBJ2-7; 10 bases fit TRBD1. The CDR3 has 13 residues. Germline V gives CDR1 SQVTM, CDR2 ANQGSEA. The V segment lost 6 bases and the J segment 4 bases; nucleotides outside the gene matches: 6.

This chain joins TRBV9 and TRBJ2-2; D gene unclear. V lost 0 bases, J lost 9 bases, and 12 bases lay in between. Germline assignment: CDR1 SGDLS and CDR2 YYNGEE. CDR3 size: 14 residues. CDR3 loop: CASSVGQVPRELFF. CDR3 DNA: TGTGCCAGCAGCGTAGGACAAGTCCCCAGGGAGCTGTTTTTT.

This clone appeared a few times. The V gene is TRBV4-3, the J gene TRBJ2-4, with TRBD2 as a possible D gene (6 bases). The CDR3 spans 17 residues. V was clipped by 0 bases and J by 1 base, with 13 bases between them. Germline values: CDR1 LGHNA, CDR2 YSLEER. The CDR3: CASSQDWAGPAKNIQYF. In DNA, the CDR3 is TGCGCCAGCAGCCAAGATTGGGCGGGGCCGGCCAAAAACATTCAGTACTTC.

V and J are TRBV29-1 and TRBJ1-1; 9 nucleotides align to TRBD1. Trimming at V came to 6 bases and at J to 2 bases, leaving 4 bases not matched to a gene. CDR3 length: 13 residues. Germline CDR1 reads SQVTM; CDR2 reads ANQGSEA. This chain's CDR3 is CSVRDRVNTEAFF. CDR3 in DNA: TGCAGCGTCCGGGACAGGGTTAACACTGAAGCTTTCTTT.

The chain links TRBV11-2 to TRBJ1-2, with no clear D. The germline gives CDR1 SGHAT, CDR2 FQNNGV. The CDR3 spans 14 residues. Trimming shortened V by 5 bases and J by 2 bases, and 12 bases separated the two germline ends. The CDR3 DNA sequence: TGTGCCAGCAGCCCGGCGGGATTCAACTATGGCTACACCTTC. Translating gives CASSPAGFNYGYTF.

DNA of the CDR3: TGTGCCAGCAGCTTCCAGGGGACAGGGGGCGGGGAGACCCAGTACTTC. Its translation is CASSFQGTGGGETQYF. The rearrangement links TRBV7-8 to TRBJ2-5, with 12 bases that match TRBD1. The CDR3 contains 16 residues. Trimming cost V 3 bases and J 5 bases; bases outside gene matches: 7. In germline, CDR1 is SGHVS, CDR2 FQNEAQ.

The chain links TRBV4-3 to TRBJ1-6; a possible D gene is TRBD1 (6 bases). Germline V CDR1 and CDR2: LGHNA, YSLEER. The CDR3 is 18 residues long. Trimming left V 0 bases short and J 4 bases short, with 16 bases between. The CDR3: CASSQDAVGQGYNSPLHF. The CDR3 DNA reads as TGCGCCAGCAGCCAAGATGCGGTGGGGCAGGGGTATAATTCACCCCTCCACTTT.

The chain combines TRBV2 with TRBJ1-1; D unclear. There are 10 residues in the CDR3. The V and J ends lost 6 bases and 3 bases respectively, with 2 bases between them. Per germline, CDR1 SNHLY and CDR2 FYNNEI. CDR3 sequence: CASRYTEAFF. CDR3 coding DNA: TGTGCCAGCAGATACACTGAAGCTTTCTTT.

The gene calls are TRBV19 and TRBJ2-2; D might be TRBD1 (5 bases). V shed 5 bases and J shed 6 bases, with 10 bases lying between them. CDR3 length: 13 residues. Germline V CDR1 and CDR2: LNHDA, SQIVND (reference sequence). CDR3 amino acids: CASSQGLPGELFF. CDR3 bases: TGTGCCAGTAGTCAGGGTCTCCCCGGGGAGCTGTTTTTT.